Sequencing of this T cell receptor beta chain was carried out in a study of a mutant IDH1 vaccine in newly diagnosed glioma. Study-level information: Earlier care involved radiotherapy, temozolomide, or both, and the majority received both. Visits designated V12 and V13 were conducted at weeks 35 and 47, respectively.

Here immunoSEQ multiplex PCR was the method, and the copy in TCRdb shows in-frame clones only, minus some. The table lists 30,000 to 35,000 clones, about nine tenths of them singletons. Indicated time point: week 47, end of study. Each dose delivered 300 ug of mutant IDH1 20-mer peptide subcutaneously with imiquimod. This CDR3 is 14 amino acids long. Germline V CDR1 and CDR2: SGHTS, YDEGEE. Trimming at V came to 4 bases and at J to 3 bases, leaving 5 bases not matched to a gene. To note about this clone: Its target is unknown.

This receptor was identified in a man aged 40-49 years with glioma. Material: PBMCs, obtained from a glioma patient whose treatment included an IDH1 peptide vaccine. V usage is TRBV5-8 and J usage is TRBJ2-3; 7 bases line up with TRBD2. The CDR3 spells CASSQTSSTDTQYF. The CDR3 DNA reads TGTGCCAGCAGCCAGACTAGCAGTACAGATACGCAGTATTTT.